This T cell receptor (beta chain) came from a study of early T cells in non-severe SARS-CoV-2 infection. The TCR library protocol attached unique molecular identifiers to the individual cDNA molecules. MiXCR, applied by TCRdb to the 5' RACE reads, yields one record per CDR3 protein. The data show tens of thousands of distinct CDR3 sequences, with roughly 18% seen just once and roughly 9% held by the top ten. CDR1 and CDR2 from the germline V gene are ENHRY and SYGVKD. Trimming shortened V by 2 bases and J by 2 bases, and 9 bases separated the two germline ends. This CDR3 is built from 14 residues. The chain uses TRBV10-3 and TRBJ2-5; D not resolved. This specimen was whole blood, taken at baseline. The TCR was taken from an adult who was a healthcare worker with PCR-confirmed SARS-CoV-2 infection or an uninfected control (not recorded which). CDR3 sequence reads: CAISEKIQQETQYF. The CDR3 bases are TGTGCCATCAGTGAGAAGATACAACAAGAGACCCAGTACTTC.